This T cell receptor (beta chain) comes out of a study of response to subunit inactivated influenza vaccine listed by TCRdb under 2018. Context from the whole study: The study used deep quantitative T cell receptor repertoire profiling to track responses to a trivalent subunit inactivated influenza vaccine. The study at large found these results: According to the authors, only a limited number of new T cells may be recruited by each seasonal influenza vaccination.

Library preparation was by RT-PCR. Reads for this sample came from an Illumina HiSeq 2500. TCRdb itself trimmed the public reads at Q25 with fastp, ran MiXCR and retained productive beta chains. Rows are combined by CDR3 protein, so each entry shows the most common genes and DNA. Recorded for this sample are some 500,000 distinct CDR3 sequences; 16% of them occurred a single time. Of the sample, 2.5% to 3.5% falls within the top ten clones. The CDR3 numbers 15 residues from cysteine through phenylalanine. The retained sequence is limited to the CDR3, 45 bases, with the frame set at the first base. The germline V gene gives CDR1 as SGDLS and CDR2 as YYNGEE. Ends trimmed: V by 0 bases, J by 9 bases; bases unmatched to a gene: 6. With regard to this clonotype: Its antigen remains undetermined. No base qualities exist here, and no much larger clone lies one base off it.

The clonotype originates from a man aged 50-75 years who received an inactivated influenza vaccine. Donor details come from another sample of the same person, matched by shared clones. This sample comprised CD4+ T cells sorted from PBMCs, obtained around 25 months after vaccination. Recombination joined TRBV9 with TRBJ2-1, with TRBD2 matching 10 junction bases. The DNA reads TGTGCCAGCAGCGTAGAAGCGGGGGGGCGCAGTGAGCAGTTCTTC. This translates into CASSVEAGGRSEQFF.